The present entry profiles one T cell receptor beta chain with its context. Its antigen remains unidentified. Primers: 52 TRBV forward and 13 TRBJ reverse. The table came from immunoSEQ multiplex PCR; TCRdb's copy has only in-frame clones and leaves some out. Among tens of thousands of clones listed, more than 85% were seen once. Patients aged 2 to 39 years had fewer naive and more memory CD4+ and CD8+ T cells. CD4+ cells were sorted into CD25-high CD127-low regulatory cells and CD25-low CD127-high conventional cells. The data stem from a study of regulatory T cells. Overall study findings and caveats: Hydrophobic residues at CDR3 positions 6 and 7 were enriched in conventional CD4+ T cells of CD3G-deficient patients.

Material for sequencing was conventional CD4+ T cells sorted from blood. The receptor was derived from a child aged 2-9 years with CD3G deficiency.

This CDR3 is CASSFGGAREKLFF. In DNA, the CDR3 is TGTGCCAGCAGTTTTGGGGGGGCGCGTGAAAAACTGTTTTTT. The V and J genes are TRBV6-6 and TRBJ1-4; maybe TRBD1 (6 bases). Trimming shortened V by 4 bases and J by 7 bases, and 13 bases separated the two germline ends. Per germline, CDR1 MNHNY and CDR2 SVGAGI (reference sequence). This CDR3 is 14 amino acids long.